This T cell receptor (beta chain) was recorded in a study of OX40 agonist ivuxolimab in advanced cancers. Study-level background: Ivuxolimab, which targeted the costimulatory receptor OX40 (CD134), was an agonistic, fully human IgG2 monoclonal antibody. Intravenous ivuxolimab was administered to patients every 2 weeks at six dose levels: 0.01, 0.1, 0.3, 1.5, 3 and 10 mg/kg. Of the roughly 50 dose-escalation patients, hepatocellular carcinoma was present in 19, melanoma in some 15, renal cell carcinoma in 9 and head and neck cancer in 9. In the dose-escalation cohort, around four fifths of patients were male, and the mean age was approximately 64 years, with a range of about 23 to 80. Patients were allowed to have had prior anti-PD-1, anti-PD-L1 or anti-CTLA-4 therapy, and 40% of the dose-escalation patients had been treated with checkpoint inhibitors. Partial responses occurred in three dose-escalation patients: two with cutaneous melanoma and one with hepatocellular carcinoma. Peripheral TCRbeta sequencing was intended to test whether TCR sequence diversity was altered and clonal T-cell expansion was caused by ivuxolimab. The paper describes the monotherapy dose-escalation part (N of about 52 patients) of the phase I trial of ivuxolimab.

The trial excluded patients who had a history of autoimmune disease or were on systemic immunosuppression. Peripheral blood for TCR sequencing was collected from all dose cohorts at baseline, on cycle 4 day 1, and on cycle 7 day 1. The samples were drawn from a first-in-human, open-label, multicenter phase I dose-escalation trial of ivuxolimab. The trial enrolled adults with locally advanced or metastatic head and neck squamous cell, hepatocellular, melanoma or renal cell carcinoma. CD4+ and CD8+ T cells were sorted separately from peripheral blood before TCR sequencing. The CDR3, cysteine through phenylalanine, is 13 amino acids long. Of the read, only the CDR3 DNA is kept; its 39 bases are in frame from base 1. Reading the germline V gene gives CDR1 MNHNS and CDR2 SASEGT. Trimming takes 2 bases from V and 6 bases from J, and the germline ends sit 11 bases apart. About this clone: What antigen it recognizes has not been identified. The input lacks base qualities; no much larger clone sits a single base away.

For sequencing of the TCRbeta CDR3 region, genomic DNA was extracted from the sorted cells. The immunoSEQ Assay was used for sequencing of TCRbeta CDR3 regions. The source is immuneACCESS, and TCRdb retained only in-frame sequences with V and J called. Part of the clones is not carried over; for the studies checked, unresolved V genes explain less than half of this, and the remainder is unexplained. The sample profile shows tens of thousands of clones; roughly 87% of them were found once. Under 0.35% of the sample lies in the top ten. Broader findings and caveats from the paper: The antigen specificity of the clonally expanded peripheral T cells was not determined. After ivuxolimab, expanded clones were on average more numerous among CD8+ T cells than among CD4+ T cells. Clonal expansion of both CD4+ and CD8+ blood T cells was observed from baseline to week 6 at doses 0.1 to 3.0 mg/kg. Low levels of normalized T-cell clonal expansion were also seen in some nonresponding patients. In partial responders in the 0.1-3.0 mg/kg groups, normalized peripheral clonal expansion was found to be among the lowest, especially among CD8+ T cells.

Sequenced here: CD4+ or CD8+ T cells sorted from blood, sampled in a trial of the OX40 agonist ivuxolimab. This TCR was sampled from an adult with an advanced solid tumor such as melanoma, head and neck, liver or kidney cancer. This sequence uses TRBV6-1 and TRBJ2-7, with a weak D call of TRBD1 (6 bases match). The encoded CDR3 is CASSERVGGEQYF. DNA sequence: TGTGCCAGCAGTGAAAGGGTAGGGGGCGAGCAGTACTTC.